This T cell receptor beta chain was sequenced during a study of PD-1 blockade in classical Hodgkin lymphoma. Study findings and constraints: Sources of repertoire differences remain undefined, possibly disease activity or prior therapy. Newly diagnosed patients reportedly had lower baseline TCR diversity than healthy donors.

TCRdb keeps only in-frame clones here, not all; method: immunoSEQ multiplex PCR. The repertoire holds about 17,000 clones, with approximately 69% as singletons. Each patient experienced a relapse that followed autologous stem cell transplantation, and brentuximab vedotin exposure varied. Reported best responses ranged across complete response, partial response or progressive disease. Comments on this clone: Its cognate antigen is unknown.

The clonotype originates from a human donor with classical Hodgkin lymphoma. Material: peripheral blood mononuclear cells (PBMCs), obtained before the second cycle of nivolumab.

CDR3 DNA sequence: TGTGCCAGCAGTGAAACCGGGCCACCCCCCAGGGCAACTAATGAAAAACTGTTTTTT. Its translation is CASSETGPPPRATNEKLFF. The chain recombines TRBV6-1 with TRBJ1-4; D perhaps matches TRBD1 (5 bases). This CDR3 is 19 amino acids long. CDR1 is MNHNS and CDR2 is SASEGT in the germline V gene. Deletions cut 2 bases from V and 0 bases from J, with 19 bases between.